A single sample is the source of the 25 T cell receptor beta chains below, sequenced in a study of tumor and adjacent non-tumor tissue in lung cancer. This sample's RNA came from whole unsorted tissue. The library came from three nested PCR rounds adapted from ARM-PCR protocols. TCRdb independently ran MiXCR on the multiplex PCR reads; one entry per CDR3 protein. The sample contains roughly 67,000 distinct CDR3 sequences, 55% to 70% of which appear only once. The sequenced sample was lung tumor tissue. These receptor sequences come from a man aged 45-65 years with non-small cell lung cancer.

Concerning this clonotype itself: This may be a read error: a much more frequent sequence differs by one nucleotide. The V and J genes are TRBV12-3 or TRBV12-4 and TRBJ2-2; D might be TRBD2 (5 bases). The CDR3 is made up of 16 amino acids. This chain's CDR3 is CVSSLKGGLNTGELFF. CDR3 sequence (DNA): TGTGTCAGCAGTTTAAAGGGCGGACTTAACACCGGGGAGCTGTTTTTT.

Ten or more counts support this clonotype. The V gene is TRBV6-1, the J gene TRBJ2-3; possible D gene TRBD1, 6 bases. Per germline, CDR1 MNHNS and CDR2 SASEGT. The CDR3 totals 11 residues. V lost 11 bases, J lost 10 bases, and 16 bases lay in between. The CDR3 is CAAQGLLAQYF. DNA of the CDR3: TGTGCCGCTCAGGGGTTGTTGGCGCAGTATTTT.

Comment on this clonotype: The junction differs from germline at one of its ends, possibly a read error. The CDR3 coding sequence is TGCAATGCTAGGGTCCGGGTCCCCGCAGATACGCAGTATTTT. This translates into CNARVRVPADTQYF. The chain combines TRBV20-1 with TRBJ2-3; D unclear. Germline CDR1 DFQATT, CDR2 SNEGSKA (reference sequence). This CDR3 is 14 amino acids long.

This clonotype was counted a single time. One end of the junction does not line up with germline, which may come from a read error. This chain uses TRBV6-1 with TRBJ1-5; a possible D gene is TRBD1 (5 bases). The CDR3 length is 15 residues. CDR1 and CDR2 (germline): MNHNS, SASEGT. The CDR3 reads CASDFGAYSNQPQHF. The DNA for the CDR3 is TGTGCCAGTGATTTTGGGGCCTATAGCAATCAGCCCCAGCATTTC.

Ten or more counts support this clonotype. The chain links TRBV28 to TRBJ1-2, with D maybe TRBD1 (6 bases). Per the germline V gene, CDR1 is MDHEN and CDR2 is SYDVKM. The V end was cut by 2 bases, the J end by 5 bases, with 15 bases between. The CDR3 consists of 15 residues. The CDR3 reads CASSLGGGPLYGYTF. In DNA form, the CDR3 reads TGTGCCAGCAGTTTAGGGGGCGGGCCACTATATGGCTACACCTTC.

Details on this clonotype: A read error is possible here, since a much larger clone lies one base away. This chain uses TRBV12-3 or TRBV12-4 with TRBJ2-5, with 7 bases identical to TRBD1. The J segment lost 1 base and the V segment lost 5 bases, leaving 1 base of the junction unmatched. This CDR3 is 13 amino acids long. CDR3 sequence (DNA): TGTGCCAGCAGTGACAGGGTCCAAGAGACCCAGTACTTC. The encoded protein is CASSDRVQETQYF.

This clonotype came up many times. V is TRBV4-2 and J is TRBJ2-7; tentative D call: TRBD1 (5 bases). Germline V gene lookup returns CDR1 LGHNA and CDR2 YNFKEQ. V was shortened by 1 base and J by 2 bases, with 9 bases between the two germline ends. This CDR3 is built from 14 residues. CDR3: CASSQVQGPYEQYF. The CDR3 DNA is TGTGCCAGCAGCCAAGTGCAGGGCCCCTACGAGCAGTACTTC.

This clonotype was counted between two and nine times. The rearrangement uses TRBV28 and TRBJ1-1; D uncertain. This CDR3 has 14 amino acids. In germline, CDR1 is MDHEN, CDR2 SYDVKM. The germline V and J ends were trimmed by 7 bases and 4 bases, with 16 bases remaining between them. CDR3: CASTTLLVSTEAFF. CDR3 in DNA: TGTGCCAGCACCACCCTCTTAGTTAGCACTGAAGCTTTCTTT. Looking up the rest from reference TRBV28 and TRBJ1-1 gives the full variable domain: DVKVTQSSRYLVKRTGEKVFLECVQDMDHENMFWYRQDPGLGLRLIYFSYDVKMKEKGDIPEGYSVSREKKERFSLILESASTNQTSMYLCASTTLLVSTEAFFGQGTRLTVV.

This clonotype was counted ten times or more. This sequence joins TRBV10-3 and TRBJ1-1; no definite D call. The CDR3 totals 12 residues. V dropped 6 bases and J dropped 1 base, with 6 bases sitting between them. Per germline, CDR1 ENHRY and CDR2 SYGVKD. The CDR3 nucleotides are TGTGCCATCAGCGACGGGAACACTGAAGCTTTCTTT. Protein product: CAISDGNTEAFF.

As concerns this clonotype: A read error may produce the germline difference seen at one junction end. This chain connects TRBV6-6 to TRBJ1-5; a possible D gene is TRBD1 (5 bases). The CDR3 length is 17 residues. CDR1 and CDR2 from the germline V gene are MNHNY and SVGAGI (reference sequence). The CDR3 reads CVSRSQGRRDSNQSQHF. CDR3 DNA sequence: TGTGTCAGCAGGAGTCAGGGACGGAGAGATAGCAATCAGTCCCAGCATTTT.

This clonotype showed up many times. The rearrangement links TRBV10-2 to TRBJ2-1; perhaps TRBD1 as D (7 bases). Trimming removed 5 bases from V and 0 bases from J, with 23 bases in between. Germline assignment: CDR1 WSHSY and CDR2 SAAADI. The length of the CDR3 is 19 residues. The chain's CDR3 is CASSSRRGGGGSSYNEQFF. CDR3 sequence (DNA): TGCGCCAGCAGTTCAAGGAGAGGGGGCGGAGGGAGCTCCTACAATGAGCAGTTCTTC.

This clonotype was observed a handful of times. The chain uses TRBV5-1 and TRBJ2-5, with D perhaps matching TRBD1 (6 bases). V gave up 4 bases and J gave up 3 bases, with 13 bases separating them. The CDR3 contains 14 residues. In germline, CDR1 is SGHRS, CDR2 YFSETQ. This chain's CDR3 is CASSGRGHEETQYF. DNA for the CDR3: TGCGCCAGCAGCGGCAGGGGCCACGAAGAGACCCAGTACTTC.

As concerns this clonotype: A read error is possible here, since a much larger clone lies one base away. The chain links TRBV4-1 to TRBJ1-1; 10 positions match TRBD1. Germline CDR1 MGHRA, CDR2 YSYEKL. The CDR3 is 15 residues long. CDR3 sequence reads: CASNQWTGGLSEAFF. CDR3 sequence (DNA): TGCGCCAGCAACCAATGGACAGGGGGTCTCAGTGAAGCTTTCTTT.

The CDR3 sequence is CASSILAGATDTQYF. As DNA, the CDR3 is TGTGCCAGCAGCATACTAGCGGGAGCCACAGATACGCAGTATTTT. The V and J genes are TRBV28 and TRBJ2-3, with 11 bases matching TRBD2. Germline-derived CDR1 and CDR2 are MDHEN and SYDVKM. Losses at the gene ends were 6 bases for V and 2 bases for J; bases not matched to a gene: 4. This CDR3 is 15 amino acids long.

This clonotype showed up just once. This is likely a read error, given that the CDR3 carries no conserved phenylalanine or tryptophan at its end. The rearrangement links TRBV12-3 or TRBV12-4 to TRBJ2-1; 9 nucleotides align to TRBD2. This CDR3 comprises 14 residues. The V and J ends lost 11 bases and 4 bases, in that order; junction bases with no gene match: 9. The CDR3 sequence: CAGLLAGTYNEQFL. The CDR3 DNA reads TGTGCCGGCTTACTAGCGGGTACTTACAATGAGCAGTTCCTC.

This clonotype was observed at least ten times. V and J are TRBV5-5 and TRBJ2-2; D unclear. This CDR3 has 16 amino acids. From germline, CDR1 is SGHKS and CDR2 YYEKEE (reference sequence). V was trimmed by 0 bases and J by 5 bases, leaving 14 bases between them. Here the CDR3 DNA reads TGTGCCAGCAGCTTGGCGGCAGCCTCGCGGACCGGGGAGCTGTTTTTT. This gives the protein CASSLAAASRTGELFF.

This clonotype was observed a single time. It may be a read error: a sequence one base away is much more abundant. This chain connects TRBV5-4 to TRBJ1-2; 7 bases fit TRBD1. The ends lost 2 bases at V and 8 bases at J; junction bases unmatched: 15. Germline V CDR1 and CDR2: SGHNT, YYREEE (reference sequence). The CDR3 contains 16 residues. Here the CDR3 DNA reads TGTGCCAGCAGCTTTTTAACCGGGAGAGGGGGCGACGGCTACACCTTC. Its translation: CASSFLTGRGGDGYTF.

Ten or more counts support this clonotype. This chain uses TRBV15 with TRBJ2-2, with D unclear. There are 15 residues in the CDR3. V was cut by 1 base and J by 2 bases, with 8 bases left in between. CDR1 is LNHNV, CDR2 YYDKDF, per germline (reference sequence). The CDR3 DNA follows: TGTGCCACCAGCAGAGCTAAGCCAAACACCGGGGAGCTGTTTTTT. It translates to CATSRAKPNTGELFF.

Notes on this clonotype: This likely comes from a read error, as the CDR3 has no conserved phenylalanine or tryptophan at its end. This chain links TRBV29-1 with TRBJ2-2, with 7 bases that match TRBD2. The length of the CDR3 is 14 residues. The V and J ends lost 5 bases and 7 bases, in that order; junction bases with no gene match: 10. The germline CDR1 and CDR2 sequences are SQVTM and ANQGSEA. The CDR3 protein is CSVLLARVDGELFS. CDR3 sequence (DNA): TGCAGCGTTCTACTAGCGCGGGTCGACGGGGAGCTGTTTTCT.

With regard to this clonotype: The CDR3 does not close with the conserved phenylalanine or tryptophan, likely indicating a read error. CDR3 in DNA: TGTGCCAGCAGTTACGGGGGGAATCAGCCCCAGCATTAT. The encoded protein is CASSYGGNQPQHY. V and J are TRBV6-6 and TRBJ1-5, with D tentatively TRBD1 (5 bases). The CDR3 contains 13 residues. Germline V gene data show CDR1 as MNHNY and CDR2 as SVGAGI (reference sequence). Between the trimmed V and J ends, which lost 2 bases and 4 bases, there was a span of 6 bases.

Concerning this clonotype: One end of the junction fails to match germline, which may point to a read error. V gene TRBV20-1 combines with J gene TRBJ2-7, with D possibly matching TRBD2 (6 bases). This CDR3 has 15 residues. The germline gives CDR1 DFQATT, CDR2 SNEGSKA (reference sequence). The CDR3 protein is CNARDGGTWGYEKYF. DNA of the CDR3: TGCAATGCTAGAGATGGGGGGACCTGGGGCTACGAGAAGTACTTC.

With respect to this clonotype: One end of the junction does not line up with germline, which may come from a read error. The J gene is TRBJ2-1, the V gene TRBV12-3 or TRBV12-4; 7 bases agree with TRBD2. This CDR3 contains 14 residues. The CDR3 nucleotides read TGTGTCAGCAGTTTCTGGGGGGGGTACAATGAACAATTCTTC. It specifies CVSSFWGGYNEQFF.

This sequence joins TRBV5-6 and TRBJ2-1; no definite D call. This CDR3 contains 15 residues. Trimming stripped 0 bases from V and 5 bases from J, with 12 bases between. Per germline, CDR1 SGHDT and CDR2 YYEEEE. The chain's CDR3 is CASSLAWVYHNEQFF. DNA of the CDR3: TGTGCCAGCAGCTTGGCCTGGGTCTACCACAATGAGCAGTTCTTC.

A remark on this clonotype: The conserved closing phenylalanine or tryptophan is absent in this CDR3, likely reflecting a read error. The DNA is omitted, as the CDR3 cannot be located on it reliably, and the CDR3 follows TCRdb's listing. V is TRBV11-1 and J is TRBJ2-1; TRBD2, as called in the table, went unchecked against the DNA. CDR1 SGHAT and CDR2 FQDESV come from the germline V gene (reference sequence). The CDR3 totals 15 residues, both ends included. The CDR3 is CASSLGTSGANEQFS.

In regard to this clonotype: This may be a read error, as it is one base from a much larger clone. The V call is TRBV6-1, the J call TRBJ1-5, with 9 bases fitting TRBD1. The trim removed 9 bases at V and 2 bases at J, leaving 2 bases unmatched. The CDR3 runs 13 residues. Germline CDR1 is MNHNS and CDR2 is SASEGT. In nucleotides, the CDR3 is TGTGCCAGACAGGGGGCGGGCAATCAGCCCCAGCATTTT. Translation gives CARQGAGNQPQHF.